This T cell receptor beta chain was obtained from a study of control samples from healthy donors and cancer patients. The CDR3 is made up of 13 amino acids. J gave up 3 bases and V 5 bases, and 4 bases lay outside the gene matches. In germline, CDR1 is MDHEN, CDR2 SYDVKM. Using immunoSEQ multiplex PCR, the repertoire was profiled, and TCRdb retains in-frame clones only, with some absent. The sample has 190,000 or so clones, around 93% seen once. Sequences were obtained from blood. The genes are TRBV28 and TRBJ2-7; 7 bases agree with TRBD1. The source of this sequence is a man aged 18 to 29 in good health. Written as DNA, the CDR3 is TGTGCCAGCAGTCCCGGGACAGACTACGAGCAGTACTTC. Residues: CASSPGTDYEQYF.